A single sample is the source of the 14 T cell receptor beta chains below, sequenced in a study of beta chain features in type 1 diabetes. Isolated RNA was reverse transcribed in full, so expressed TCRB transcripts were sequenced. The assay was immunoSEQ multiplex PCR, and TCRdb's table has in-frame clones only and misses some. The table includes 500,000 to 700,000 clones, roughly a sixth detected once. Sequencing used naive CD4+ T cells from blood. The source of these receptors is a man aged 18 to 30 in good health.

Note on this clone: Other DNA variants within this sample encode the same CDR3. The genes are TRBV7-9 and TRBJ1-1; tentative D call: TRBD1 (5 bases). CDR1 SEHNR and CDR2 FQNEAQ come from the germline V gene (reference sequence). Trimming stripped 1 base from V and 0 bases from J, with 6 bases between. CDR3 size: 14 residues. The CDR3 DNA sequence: TGTGCCAGCAGCTTAGGACAGCTGAACACTGAAGCTTTCTTT. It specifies CASSLGQLNTEAFF. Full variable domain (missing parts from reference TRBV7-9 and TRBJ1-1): DTGVSQNPRHKITKRGQNVTFRCDPISEHNRLYWYRQTLGQGPEFLTYFQNEAQLEKSRLLSDRFSAERPKGSFSTLEIQRTEQGDSAMYLCASSLGQLNTEAFFGQGTRLTVV.

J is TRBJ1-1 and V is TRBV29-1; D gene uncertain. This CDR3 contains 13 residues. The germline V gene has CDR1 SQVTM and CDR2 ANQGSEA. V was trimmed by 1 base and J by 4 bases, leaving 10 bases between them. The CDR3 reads CSVEAWAGTEAFF. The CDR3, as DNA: TGCAGCGTTGAAGCGTGGGCTGGCACTGAAGCTTTCTTT.

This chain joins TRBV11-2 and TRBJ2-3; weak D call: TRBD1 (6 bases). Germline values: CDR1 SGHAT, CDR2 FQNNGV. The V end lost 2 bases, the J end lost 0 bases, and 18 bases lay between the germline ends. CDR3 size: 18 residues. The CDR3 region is CASSLRDIPKISTDTQYF. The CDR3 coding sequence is TGTGCCAGCAGCTTAAGGGACATCCCTAAGATAAGCACAGATACGCAGTATTTT.

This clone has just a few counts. The CDR3 loop is CASSLNGKETQYF. The CDR3 DNA sequence: TGCGCCAGCAGCTTGAATGGAAAAGAGACCCAGTACTTC. The chain has TRBV5-1 and TRBJ2-5; D is uncertain. The CDR3 contains 13 residues. Trimming took off 1 base at V and 3 bases at J, with 7 bases between the two ends. Germline CDR1 SGHRS, CDR2 YFSETQ.

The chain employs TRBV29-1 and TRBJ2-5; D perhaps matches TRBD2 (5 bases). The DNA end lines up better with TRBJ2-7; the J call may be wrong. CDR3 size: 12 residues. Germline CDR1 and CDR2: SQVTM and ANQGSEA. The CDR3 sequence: CSVVGSSYEQYF. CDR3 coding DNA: TGCAGCGTTGTAGGGAGCTCCTACGAGCAGTACTTC.

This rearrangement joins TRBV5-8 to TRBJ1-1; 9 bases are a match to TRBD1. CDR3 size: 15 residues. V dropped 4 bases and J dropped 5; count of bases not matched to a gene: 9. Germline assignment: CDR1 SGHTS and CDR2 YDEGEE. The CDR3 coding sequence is TGTGCCAGCAGCATAACAGGGGGCAGGTGGACTGAAGCTTTCTTT. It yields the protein CASSITGGRWTEAFF.

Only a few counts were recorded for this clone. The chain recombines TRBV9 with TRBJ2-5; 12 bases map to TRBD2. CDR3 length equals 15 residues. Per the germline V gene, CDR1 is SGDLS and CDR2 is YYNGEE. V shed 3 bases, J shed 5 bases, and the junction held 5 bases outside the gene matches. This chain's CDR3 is CASSAASGRGETQYF. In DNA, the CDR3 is TGTGCCAGCAGCGCTGCTAGCGGGAGGGGCGAGACCCAGTACTTC.

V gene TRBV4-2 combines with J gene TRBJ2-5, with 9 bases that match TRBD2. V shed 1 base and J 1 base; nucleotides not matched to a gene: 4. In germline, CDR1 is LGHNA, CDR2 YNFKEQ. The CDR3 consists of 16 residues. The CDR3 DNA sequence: TGTGCCAGCAGCCAAGCCCTAGCGGGGTCCCAAGAGACCCAGTACTTC. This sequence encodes CASSQALAGSQETQYF.

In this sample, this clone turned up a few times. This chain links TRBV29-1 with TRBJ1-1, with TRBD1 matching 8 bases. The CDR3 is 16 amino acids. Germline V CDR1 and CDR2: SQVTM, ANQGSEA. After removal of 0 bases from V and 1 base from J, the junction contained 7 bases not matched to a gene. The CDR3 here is CSVEDLPGGANTEAFF. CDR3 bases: TGCAGCGTTGAAGATTTACCAGGGGGCGCGAACACTGAAGCTTTCTTT.

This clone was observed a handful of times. The CDR3 sequence: CASSFYNRAETQYF. Here the CDR3 DNA reads TGTGCCAGCAGCTTCTATAATAGGGCAGAGACCCAGTACTTC. The chain is built from TRBV7-9 and TRBJ2-5, with D uncertain. From germline, CDR1 is SEHNR and CDR2 FQNEAQ (reference sequence). CDR3 size: 14 residues. V lost 3 bases, J lost 4 bases, and 12 bases lay in between.

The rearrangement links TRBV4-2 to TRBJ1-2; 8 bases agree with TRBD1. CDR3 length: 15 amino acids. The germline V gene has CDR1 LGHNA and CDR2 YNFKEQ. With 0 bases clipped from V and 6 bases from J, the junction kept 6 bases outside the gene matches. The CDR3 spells CASSQDRTGRNGYTF. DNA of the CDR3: TGTGCCAGCAGCCAAGATAGGACAGGGCGGAATGGCTACACCTTC.

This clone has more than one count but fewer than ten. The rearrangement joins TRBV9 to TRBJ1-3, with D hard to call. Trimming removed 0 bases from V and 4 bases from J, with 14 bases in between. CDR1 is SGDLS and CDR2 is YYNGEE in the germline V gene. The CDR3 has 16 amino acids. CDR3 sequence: CASSVDARPSGNTIYF. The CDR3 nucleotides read TGTGCCAGCAGCGTAGATGCCAGGCCGTCGGGAAACACCATATATTTT.

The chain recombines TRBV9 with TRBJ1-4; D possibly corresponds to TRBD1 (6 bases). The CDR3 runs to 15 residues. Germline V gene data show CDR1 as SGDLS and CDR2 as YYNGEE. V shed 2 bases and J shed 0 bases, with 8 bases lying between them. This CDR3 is CASSVRQATNEKLFF. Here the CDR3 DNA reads TGTGCCAGCAGCGTCCGACAGGCAACTAATGAAAAACTGTTTTTT.

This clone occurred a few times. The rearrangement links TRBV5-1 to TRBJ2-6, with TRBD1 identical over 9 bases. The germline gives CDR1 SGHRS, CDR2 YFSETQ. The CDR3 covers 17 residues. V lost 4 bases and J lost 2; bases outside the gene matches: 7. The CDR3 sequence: CASSMGQGTAGANVLTF. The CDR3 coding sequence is TGCGCCAGCAGCATGGGACAGGGTACGGCTGGGGCCAACGTCCTGACTTTC.